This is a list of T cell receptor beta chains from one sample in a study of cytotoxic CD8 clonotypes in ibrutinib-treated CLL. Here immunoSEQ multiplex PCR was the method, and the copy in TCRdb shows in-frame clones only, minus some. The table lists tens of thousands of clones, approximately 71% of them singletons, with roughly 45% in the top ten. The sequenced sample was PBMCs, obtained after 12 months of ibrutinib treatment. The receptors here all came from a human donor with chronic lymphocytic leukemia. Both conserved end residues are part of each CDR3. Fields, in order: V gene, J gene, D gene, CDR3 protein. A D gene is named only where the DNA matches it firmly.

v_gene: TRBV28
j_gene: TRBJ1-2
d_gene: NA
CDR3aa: CASSWAGYGYTF

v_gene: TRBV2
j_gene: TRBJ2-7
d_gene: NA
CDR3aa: CVTTGEDSSYEQYF

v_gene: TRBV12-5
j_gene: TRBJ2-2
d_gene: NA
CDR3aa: CASGLAGVGELFF

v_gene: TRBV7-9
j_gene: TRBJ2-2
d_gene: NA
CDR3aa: CASSSPVGGANTGELFF

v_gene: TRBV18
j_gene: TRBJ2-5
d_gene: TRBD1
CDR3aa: CASSQGAGETQYF

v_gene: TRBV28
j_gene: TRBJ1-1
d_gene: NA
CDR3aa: CASSLVRRSEAFF

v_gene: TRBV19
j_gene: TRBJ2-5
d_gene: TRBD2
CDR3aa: CASSIRPPGLAEETQYF

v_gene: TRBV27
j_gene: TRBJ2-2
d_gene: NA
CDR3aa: CASSLGAFANTGELFF

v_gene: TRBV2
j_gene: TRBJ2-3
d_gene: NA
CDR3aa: CASSDSLSTDTQYF

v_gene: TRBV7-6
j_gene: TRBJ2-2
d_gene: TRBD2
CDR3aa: CASSLYLAGTTGELFF

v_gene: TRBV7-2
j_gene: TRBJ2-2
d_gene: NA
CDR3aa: CASSLNRVTGELFF

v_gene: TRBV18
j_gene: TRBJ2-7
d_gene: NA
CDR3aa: CASSPSVESYEQYF

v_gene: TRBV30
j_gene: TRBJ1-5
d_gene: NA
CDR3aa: CAWSEIDGNQPQHF

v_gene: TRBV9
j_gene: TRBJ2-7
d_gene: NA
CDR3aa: CASSVGKDRTYEQYF

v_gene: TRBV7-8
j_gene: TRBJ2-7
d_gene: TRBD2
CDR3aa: CASSPPGGTTPYEQYF

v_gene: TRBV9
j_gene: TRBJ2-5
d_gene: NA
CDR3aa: CASSLEGTAQETQYF

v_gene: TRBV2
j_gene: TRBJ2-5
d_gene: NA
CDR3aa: CASSEKRIGTTNKETQYF

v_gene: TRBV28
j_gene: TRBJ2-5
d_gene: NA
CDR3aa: CASSFWELGQETQYF

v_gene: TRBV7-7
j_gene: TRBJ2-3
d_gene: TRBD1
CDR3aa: CASSLGDSRTDTQYF

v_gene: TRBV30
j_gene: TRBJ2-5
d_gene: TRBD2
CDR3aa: CAWSDLFSGRKQETQYF

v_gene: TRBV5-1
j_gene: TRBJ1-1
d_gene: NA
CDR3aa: CASSLSLQNTEAFF

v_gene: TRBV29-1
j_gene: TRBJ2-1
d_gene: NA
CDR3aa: CSVSARRDGEQFF

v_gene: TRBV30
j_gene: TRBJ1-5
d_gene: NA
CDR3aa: CAWSLNSNQPQHF

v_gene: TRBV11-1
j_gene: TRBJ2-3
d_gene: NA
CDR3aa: CASSPPLIADTDTQYF

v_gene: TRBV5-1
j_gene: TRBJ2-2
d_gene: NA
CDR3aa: CASRSRDIQGGELFF

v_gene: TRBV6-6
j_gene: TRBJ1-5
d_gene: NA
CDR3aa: CASSPSRTVSNQPQHF